These T cell receptor beta chains were read from a single sample in a study of cytomegalovirus exposure and HLA in healthy donors. The method was immunoSEQ multiplex PCR; TCRdb's version includes in-frame clones alone and lacks a portion of them. The top ten clones hold over 11% of a sample with a few hundred thousand clones, approximately 83% of them seen once. Sequencing was carried out using PBMCs. The receptors originated from a woman in her twenties or thirties in good health and CMV-seropositive. CDR3s include the opening cysteine and the closing phenylalanine or tryptophan. The D gene is left open where the match is weak. Only part of the rows carry a size: once, few, many, or a class if the clone is expanded.

-	TRBV11-3	13	TRBJ2-1	-	CASSLAEGGEQFF	TGTGCCAGCAGCCTAGCGGAGGGGGGTGAGCAGTTCTTC
TRBD1	TRBV5-1	14	TRBJ2-7	-	CASGRTGVVPEQYF	TGCGCCAGCGGGAGGACAGGGGTCGTCCCCGAGCAGTACTTC
TRBD1	TRBV5-6	15	TRBJ2-1	-	CASSAGQGFGSEQFF	TGTGCCAGCAGCGCGGGACAGGGTTTCGGGAGTGAGCAGTTCTTC
TRBD2	TRBV28	16	TRBJ2-1	-	CASSETGLAAYNEQFF	TGTGCCAGCAGCGAAACGGGACTAGCGGCATACAATGAGCAGTTCTTC
-	TRBV11-2	14	TRBJ2-1	-	CASSWKRGGNEQFF	TGTGCCAGCAGCTGGAAAAGAGGCGGCAATGAGCAGTTCTTC
-	TRBV30	13	TRBJ1-1	-	CAWSGNGGTEAFF	TGTGCCTGGAGTGGTAACGGGGGCACTGAAGCTTTCTTT
-	TRBV30	14	TRBJ1-1	-	CAWRSGQGNTEAFF	TGTGCCTGGAGGTCCGGGCAGGGGAACACTGAAGCTTTCTTT
-	TRBV14	13	TRBJ1-1	-	CASSLSGTLEAFF	TGTGCCAGCAGCCTATCAGGGACGCTTGAAGCTTTCTTT
TRBD1	TRBV4-1	14	TRBJ2-7	-	CASSQDRTGYEQYF	TGCGCCAGCAGCCAAGATAGGACAGGGTACGAGCAGTACTTC
-	TRBV2	14	TRBJ1-5	-	CASKAGVVYQPQHF	TGTGCCAGCAAGGCGGGGGTTGTCTATCAGCCCCAGCATTTT
-	TRBV7-9	15	TRBJ2-2	-	CASSPPAGEVGELFF	TGTGCCAGCAGTCCCCCGGCAGGGGAGGTCGGGGAGCTGTTTTTT
-	TRBV9	13	TRBJ1-1	-	CASSVAGTTEAFF	TGTGCCAGCAGCGTAGCAGGCACCACTGAAGCTTTCTTT
-	TRBV30	16	TRBJ1-3	-	CAWIPPGAYSGNTIYF	TGTGCCTGGATTCCCCCCGGGGCCTACTCTGGAAACACCATATATTTT
-	TRBV2	15	TRBJ2-1	-	CASSAREERVNEQFF	TGTGCCAGCAGTGCTCGAGAGGAGAGGGTCAATGAGCAGTTCTTC
-	TRBV30	13	TRBJ2-3	-	CAWSPGGSDTQYF	TGTGCCTGGTCTCCAGGAGGTTCAGATACGCAGTATTTT
-	TRBV6-5	14	TRBJ1-5	-	CASSSDLSGGPQHF	TGTGCCAGCAGTTCCGACCTATCGGGGGGGCCCCAGCATTTT
-	TRBV28	11	TRBJ2-2	many	CASRKTGELFF	TGTGCCAGCAGAAAAACCGGGGAGCTGTTTTTT
-	TRBV11-1	14	TRBJ2-7	-	CASSPYRTRYEQYF	TGTGCCAGCAGCCCCTACAGGACCCGCTACGAGCAGTACTTC